The 18 T cell receptor beta chains below all came from one sample that was sequenced in a study of blood T cell repertoires in COVID-19. Sequencing used immunoSEQ multiplex PCR; TCRdb keeps in-frame clones, though not all of them. This sample has 150,000 to 200,000 clones, with 65% to 90% found just once. The sample taken for sequencing was peripheral blood. Receptors were obtained from a man in his fifties with active or convalescent COVID-19.

J is TRBJ2-2 and V is TRBV7-3, with 7 positions matching TRBD2. CDR1 is SGHTA, CDR2 FQGTGA, per germline. This CDR3 is 15 amino acids long. Unmatched junction bases numbered 6, after V lost 3 bases and J lost 5 bases. The CDR3 spells CASSFGGGRTGELFF. CDR3 DNA sequence: TGTGCCAGCAGCTTTGGGGGAGGGCGGACCGGGGAGCTGTTTTTT.

The V and J genes are TRBV6-1 and TRBJ1-2; the D gene is possibly TRBD1 (6 bases). Deletions cut 2 bases from V and 6 bases from J, with 19 bases between. The CDR3 spans 16 residues. Germline-derived CDR1 and CDR2 are MNHNS and SASEGT. CDR3 in DNA: TGTGCCAGCAGTGAATCTGCGCGGGGGCAGGCAGATGGCTACACCTTC. Protein product: CASSESARGQADGYTF.

V usage is TRBV19 and J usage is TRBJ1-4, with TRBD1 identical over 7 bases. CDR1 LNHDA and CDR2 SQIVND come from the germline V gene (reference sequence). V dropped 7 bases and J dropped 0; count of bases not matched to a gene: 2. The CDR3 runs 14 residues. The CDR3 protein is CASKGQSTNEKLFF. Written as DNA, the CDR3 is TGTGCCAGTAAGGGACAGTCAACTAATGAAAAACTGTTTTTT.

The chain joins TRBV5-1 to TRBJ2-1, with 7 bases aligning to TRBD1. CDR3 size: 16 residues. Germline CDR1 and CDR2: SGHRS and YFSETQ. Unmatched junction bases numbered 5, after V lost 2 bases and J lost 0 bases. CDR3 coding DNA: TGCGCCAGCAGCTTTGGCGACAGGGTCTCCTACAATGAGCAGTTCTTC. This translates into CASSFGDRVSYNEQFF.

In its sample, this clone was seen a few times. The chain uses TRBV30 and TRBJ1-1, with D maybe TRBD1 (6 bases). The V gene's germline CDR1 is GTSNPN and CDR2 SVGIG (reference sequence). Trimming stripped 1 base from V and 7 bases from J, with 13 bases between. CDR3 length: 13 residues. The CDR3 here is CAWSDPGAYEAFF. The CDR3, as DNA: TGTGCCTGGAGTGACCCAGGGGCCTATGAAGCTTTCTTT.

V and J are TRBV12-5 and TRBJ1-1; the D gene is possibly TRBD1 (6 bases). Trimming cost V 1 base and J 7 bases, with 10 bases left between them. This CDR3 contains 13 residues. Germline CDR1 and CDR2: LGHNT and FRNRAP. CDR3 coding DNA: TGTGCTAGTGGTTTGGGAGACAGGCTTGAAGCTTTCTTT. As protein: CASGLGDRLEAFF.

This chain connects TRBV6-5 to TRBJ1-1; D might be TRBD1 (6 bases). CDR1 is MNHEY and CDR2 is SVGAGI in the germline V gene. This CDR3 has 16 residues. V was shortened by 0 bases and J by 2 bases, with 13 bases between the two germline ends. The CDR3 spells CASSYSPQGSNTEAFF. The DNA of the CDR3 is TGTGCCAGCAGTTACTCCCCTCAGGGGTCAAACACTGAAGCTTTCTTT.

The V call is TRBV19, the J call TRBJ1-5, with a possible D match to TRBD1 (5 bases). The CDR3 has 15 amino acids. Trimming cost V 8 bases and J 4 bases, with 18 bases left between them. Germline CDR1 LNHDA, CDR2 SQIVND (reference sequence). The CDR3, as DNA: TGTGCCAGTGTCGGGCAGGGAATGGCAAATCAGCCCCAGCATTTT. This gives the protein CASVGQGMANQPQHF.

The gene calls are TRBV24-1 and TRBJ2-1; 8 positions agree with TRBD2. Losses at the gene ends were 4 bases for V and 4 bases for J; bases not matched to a gene: 8. This CDR3 spans 16 amino acids. Germline lookup yields CDR1 KGHDR and CDR2 SFDVKD. The CDR3 region is CATSDSGGPSYNEQFF. The CDR3 nucleotides read TGTGCCACCAGTGACTCGGGAGGGCCGTCGTACAATGAGCAGTTCTTC.

The chain recombines TRBV4-1 with TRBJ2-5; D might be TRBD1 (5 bases). V gave up 3 bases and J gave up 5 bases, with 10 bases separating them. This CDR3 has 13 residues. The germline V gene encodes CDR1 MGHRA and CDR2 YSYEKL. CDR3 amino acids: CASSQAGLETQYF. DNA of the CDR3: TGCGCCAGCAGCCAGGCAGGGTTGGAGACCCAGTACTTC.

This chain joins TRBV12-3 or TRBV12-4 and TRBJ1-5, with unresolved D. V dropped 3 bases and J dropped 2 bases, with 2 bases sitting between them. This CDR3 region has 12 residues. The CDR3 sequence: CASSFGNQPQHF. CDR3 coding DNA: TGTGCCAGCAGTTTCGGCAATCAGCCCCAGCATTTT.

The J gene is TRBJ1-5, the V gene TRBV6-5; D uncertain. Trimming removed 6 bases from V and 4 bases from J, with 13 bases in between. The CDR3 extends over 14 amino acids. In germline, CDR1 is MNHEY, CDR2 SVGAGI. This CDR3 is CASRPDYGNQPQHF. For the CDR3, the DNA is TGTGCCAGCAGGCCGGACTACGGGAATCAGCCCCAGCATTTT.

This chain connects TRBV3-1 (or the pseudogene TRBV3-2) to TRBJ1-2; 7 nucleotides match TRBD1. The CDR3 runs to 13 residues. The V and J ends lost 1 base and 5 bases, in that order; junction bases with no gene match: 1. Germline CDR1 is LGHDT and CDR2 is YNNKEL (reference sequence). The CDR3 loop is CASSQADRYGYTF. The DNA of the CDR3 is TGTGCCAGCAGCCAAGCGGACAGGTATGGCTACACCTTC.

The rearrangement uses TRBV7-9 and TRBJ2-2, with a possible D match to TRBD1 (6 bases). V lost 7 bases and J 6 bases, leaving 15 bases between the germline ends. Germline V gene sequence: CDR1 SEHNR, CDR2 FQNEAQ (reference sequence). This CDR3 is built from 14 residues. The chain's CDR3 is CASTVQGTAGELFF. The DNA for the CDR3 is TGTGCCAGCACCGTACAGGGAACAGCCGGGGAGCTGTTTTTT.

In DNA, the CDR3 is TGTGCCAGCAGCTTGGTTGGGACAGGGACAGATACGCAGTATTTT. This translates into CASSLVGTGTDTQYF. The genes are TRBV5-4 and TRBJ2-3; 9 bases line up with TRBD1. The germline V gene has CDR1 SGHNT and CDR2 YYREEE (reference sequence). V lost 0 bases, J lost 3 bases, and 2 bases stayed unmatched. The CDR3 contains 15 residues.

As for this clone: Within the sample, other DNA sequences also encode this same CDR3. V is TRBV19 and J is TRBJ1-5; maybe TRBD1 (6 bases). Trimming left V 7 bases short and J 6 bases short, with 13 bases between. The germline V gene encodes CDR1 LNHDA and CDR2 SQIVND (reference sequence). This CDR3 spans 13 amino acids. CDR3 in amino acids: CASNRGASQPQHF. The CDR3 DNA reads as TGTGCCAGTAATCGGGGGGCCAGTCAGCCCCAGCATTTT.

The chain combines TRBV9 with TRBJ2-5; TRBD2 matches 8 bases. Germline V lookup: CDR1 SGDLS, CDR2 YYNGEE. J was trimmed by 5 bases and V by 0 bases; bases with no gene match: 15. The CDR3 has 18 residues. CDR3 loop: CASSVGPYSGVEWETQYF. In nucleotides, the CDR3 is TGTGCCAGCAGCGTAGGCCCTTATAGCGGGGTGGAGTGGGAGACCCAGTACTTC.

This chain connects TRBV30 to TRBJ1-1, with D tentatively TRBD1 (6 bases). Between the trimmed V and J ends, which lost 1 base and 0 bases, there was a span of 12 bases. This CDR3 comprises 15 residues. From germline, CDR1 is GTSNPN and CDR2 SVGIG (reference sequence). CDR3 DNA sequence: TGTGCCTGGAGTGAGAAAGGACAGTTGAACACTGAAGCTTTCTTT. The encoded protein is CAWSEKGQLNTEAFF.